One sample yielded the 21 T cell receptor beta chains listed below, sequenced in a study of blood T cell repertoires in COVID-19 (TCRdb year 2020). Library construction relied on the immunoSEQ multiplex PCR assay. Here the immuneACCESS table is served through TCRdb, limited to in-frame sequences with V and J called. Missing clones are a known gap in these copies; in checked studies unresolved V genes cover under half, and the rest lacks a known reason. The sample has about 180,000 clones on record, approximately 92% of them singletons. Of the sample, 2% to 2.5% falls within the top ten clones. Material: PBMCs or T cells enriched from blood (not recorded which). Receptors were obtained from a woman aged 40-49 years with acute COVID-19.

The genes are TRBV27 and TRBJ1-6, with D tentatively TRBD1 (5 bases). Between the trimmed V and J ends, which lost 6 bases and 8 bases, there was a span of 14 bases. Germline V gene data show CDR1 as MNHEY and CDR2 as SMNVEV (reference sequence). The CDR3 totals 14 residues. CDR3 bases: TGTGCCAGCAGATTGCAGGGTCTGTATTCACCCCTCCACTTT. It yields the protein CASRLQGLYSPLHF.

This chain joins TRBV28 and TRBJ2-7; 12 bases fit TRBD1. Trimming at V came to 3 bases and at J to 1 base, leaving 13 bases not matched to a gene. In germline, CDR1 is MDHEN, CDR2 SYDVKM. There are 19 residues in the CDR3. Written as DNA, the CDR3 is TGTGCCAGCAGTTTTATCTTTAGTCTGGGACAGGGGGCATCCTACGAGCAGTACTTC. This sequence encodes CASSFIFSLGQGASYEQYF.

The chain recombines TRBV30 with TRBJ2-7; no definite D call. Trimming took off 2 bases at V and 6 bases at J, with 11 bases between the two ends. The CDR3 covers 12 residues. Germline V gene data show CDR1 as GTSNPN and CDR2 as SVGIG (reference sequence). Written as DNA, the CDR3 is TGTGCCTGGAGTCCCGGTGATTTCGAGCAGTACTTC. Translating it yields CAWSPGDFEQYF.

CDR3 coding DNA: TGTGCCAGCAGCTTATCTGCCGGGAGCTCTGGAAACACCATATATTTT. It specifies CASSLSAGSSGNTIYF. The chain joins TRBV5-8 to TRBJ1-3; no firm D call. The length of the CDR3 is 16 residues. The ends were cut back, 2 bases at V and 0 bases at J, with 12 bases in the middle. Germline-derived CDR1 and CDR2 are SGHTS and YDEGEE.

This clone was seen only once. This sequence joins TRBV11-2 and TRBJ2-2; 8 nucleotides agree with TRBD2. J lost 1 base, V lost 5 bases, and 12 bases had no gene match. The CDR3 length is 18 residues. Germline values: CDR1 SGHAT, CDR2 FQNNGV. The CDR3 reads CASSRLPISGKNTGELFF. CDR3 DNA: TGTGCCAGCAGCCGCCTCCCGATTAGCGGGAAGAACACCGGGGAGCTGTTTTTT.

The CDR3 sequence is CASRDSSTDTQYF. DNA of the CDR3: TGTGCCAGCCGGGACAGTAGCACAGATACGCAGTATTTT. The chain combines TRBV27 with TRBJ2-3, with TRBD1 identical over 7 bases. CDR1 is MNHEY and CDR2 is SMNVEV in the germline V gene (reference sequence). Trimming at V came to 8 bases and at J to 0 bases, leaving 2 bases not matched to a gene. CDR3 length: 13 residues.

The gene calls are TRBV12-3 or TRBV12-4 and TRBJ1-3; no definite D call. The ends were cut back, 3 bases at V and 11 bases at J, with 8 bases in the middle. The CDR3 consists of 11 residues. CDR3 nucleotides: TGTGCCAGCAGTTTCGGCGGCCCCATATATTTT. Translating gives CASSFGGPIYF.

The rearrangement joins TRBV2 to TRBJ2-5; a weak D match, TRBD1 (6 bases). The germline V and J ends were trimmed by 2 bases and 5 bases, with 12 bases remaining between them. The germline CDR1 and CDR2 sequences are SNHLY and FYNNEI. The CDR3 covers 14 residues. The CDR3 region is CASSETPGAETQYF. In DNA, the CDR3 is TGTGCCAGCAGTGAAACCCCAGGGGCCGAGACCCAGTACTTC.

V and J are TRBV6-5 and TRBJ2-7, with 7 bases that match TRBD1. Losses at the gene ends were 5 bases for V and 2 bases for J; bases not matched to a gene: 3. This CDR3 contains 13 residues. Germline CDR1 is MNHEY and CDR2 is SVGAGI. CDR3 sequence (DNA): TGTGCCAGCAGTACGGGACAGACCTACGAGCAGTACTTC. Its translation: CASSTGQTYEQYF.

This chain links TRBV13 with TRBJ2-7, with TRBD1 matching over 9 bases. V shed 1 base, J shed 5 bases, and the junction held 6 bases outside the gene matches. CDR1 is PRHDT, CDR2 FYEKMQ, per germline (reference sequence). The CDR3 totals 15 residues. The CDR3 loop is CASSLEKGTGNEQYF. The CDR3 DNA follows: TGTGCCAGCAGCTTAGAGAAAGGGACAGGGAACGAGCAGTACTTC. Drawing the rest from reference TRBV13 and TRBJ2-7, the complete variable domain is AAGVIQSPRHLIKEKRETATLKCYPIPRHDTVYWYQQGPGQDPQFLISFYEKMQSDKGSIPDRFSAQQFSDYHSELNMSSLELGDSALYFCASSLEKGTGNEQYFGPGTRLTVT.

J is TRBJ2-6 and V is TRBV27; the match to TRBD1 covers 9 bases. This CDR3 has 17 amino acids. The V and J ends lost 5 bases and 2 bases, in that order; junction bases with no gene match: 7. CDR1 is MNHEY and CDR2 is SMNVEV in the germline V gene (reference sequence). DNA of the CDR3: TGTGCCAGCAGTCCTAGGTGGACAGGGGCTGGGGCCAACGTCCTGACTTTC. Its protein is CASSPRWTGAGANVLTF.

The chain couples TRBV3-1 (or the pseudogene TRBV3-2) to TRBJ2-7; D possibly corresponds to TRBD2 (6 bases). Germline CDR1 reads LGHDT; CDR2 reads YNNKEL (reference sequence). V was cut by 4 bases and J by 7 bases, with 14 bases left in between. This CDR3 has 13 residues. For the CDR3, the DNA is TGTGCCAGCAGCCTAAATGGAGGGCAGGAGCAGTACTTC. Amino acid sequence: CASSLNGGQEQYF.

The CDR3 DNA follows: TGTGCCAGCAGTCCCGCCGGGACAGGGTTCGACCAGCCCCAGCATTTT. Protein: CASSPAGTGFDQPQHF. The rearrangement links TRBV28 to TRBJ1-5; 9 bases map to TRBD1. The CDR3 is made up of 16 amino acids. With V trimmed by 5 bases and J by 7 bases, 12 bases remained unmatched. Germline V gene data show CDR1 as MDHEN and CDR2 as SYDVKM.

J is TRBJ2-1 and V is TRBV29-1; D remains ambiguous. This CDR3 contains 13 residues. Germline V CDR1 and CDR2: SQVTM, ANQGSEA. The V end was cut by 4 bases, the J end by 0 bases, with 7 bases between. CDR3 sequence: CSVVRSSYNEQFF. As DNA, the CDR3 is TGCAGCGTTGTAAGGAGCTCCTACAATGAGCAGTTCTTC.

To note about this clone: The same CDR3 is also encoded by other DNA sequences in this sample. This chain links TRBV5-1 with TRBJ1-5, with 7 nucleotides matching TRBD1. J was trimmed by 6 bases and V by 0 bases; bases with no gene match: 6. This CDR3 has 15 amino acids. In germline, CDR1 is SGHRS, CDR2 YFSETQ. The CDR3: CASSLGGGEGQPQHF. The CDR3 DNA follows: TGCGCCAGCAGCTTGGGAGGGGGCGAGGGTCAGCCCCAGCATTTT.

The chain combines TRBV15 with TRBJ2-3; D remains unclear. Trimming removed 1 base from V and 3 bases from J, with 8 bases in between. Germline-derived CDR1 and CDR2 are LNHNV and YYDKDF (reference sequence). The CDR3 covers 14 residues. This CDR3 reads CATSRGSGTDTQYF. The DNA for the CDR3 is TGTGCCACCAGCAGAGGGTCGGGTACAGATACGCAGTATTTT.

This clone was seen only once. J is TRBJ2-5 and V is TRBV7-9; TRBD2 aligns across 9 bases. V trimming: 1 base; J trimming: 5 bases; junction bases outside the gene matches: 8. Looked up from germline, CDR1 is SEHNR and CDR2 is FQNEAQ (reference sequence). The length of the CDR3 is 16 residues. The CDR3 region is CASSLGGTSPMETQYF. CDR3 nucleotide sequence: TGTGCCAGCAGCTTAGGTGGGACTAGCCCTATGGAGACCCAGTACTTC.

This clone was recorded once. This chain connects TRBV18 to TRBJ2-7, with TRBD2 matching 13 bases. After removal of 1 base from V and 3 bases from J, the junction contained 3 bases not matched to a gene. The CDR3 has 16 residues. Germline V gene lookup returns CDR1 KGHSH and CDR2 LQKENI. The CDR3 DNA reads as TGTGCCAGCTCACCACAACTAGCGGGAGGGCACTACGAGCAGTACTTC. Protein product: CASSPQLAGGHYEQYF.

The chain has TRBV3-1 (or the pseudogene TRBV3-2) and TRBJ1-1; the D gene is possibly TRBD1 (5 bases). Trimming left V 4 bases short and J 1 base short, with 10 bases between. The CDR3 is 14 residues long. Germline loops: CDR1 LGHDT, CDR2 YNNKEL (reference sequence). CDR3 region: CASSPSDRNTEAFF. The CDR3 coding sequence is TGTGCCAGCAGCCCCTCAGACAGGAACACTGAAGCTTTCTTT.

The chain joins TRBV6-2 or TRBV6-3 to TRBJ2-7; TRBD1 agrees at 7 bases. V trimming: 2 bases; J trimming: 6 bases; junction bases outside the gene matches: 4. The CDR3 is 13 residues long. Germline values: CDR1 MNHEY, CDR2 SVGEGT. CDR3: CASSYAGTVEQYF. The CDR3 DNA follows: TGTGCCAGCAGTTACGCTGGGACAGTCGAGCAGTACTTC.

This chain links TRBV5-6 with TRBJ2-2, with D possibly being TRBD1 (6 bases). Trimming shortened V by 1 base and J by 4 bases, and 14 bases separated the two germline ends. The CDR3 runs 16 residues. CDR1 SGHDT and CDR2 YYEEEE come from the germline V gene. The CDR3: CASSLLSQGSTGELFF. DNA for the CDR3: TGTGCCAGCAGCTTGCTTAGCCAGGGGTCCACCGGGGAGCTGTTTTTT.